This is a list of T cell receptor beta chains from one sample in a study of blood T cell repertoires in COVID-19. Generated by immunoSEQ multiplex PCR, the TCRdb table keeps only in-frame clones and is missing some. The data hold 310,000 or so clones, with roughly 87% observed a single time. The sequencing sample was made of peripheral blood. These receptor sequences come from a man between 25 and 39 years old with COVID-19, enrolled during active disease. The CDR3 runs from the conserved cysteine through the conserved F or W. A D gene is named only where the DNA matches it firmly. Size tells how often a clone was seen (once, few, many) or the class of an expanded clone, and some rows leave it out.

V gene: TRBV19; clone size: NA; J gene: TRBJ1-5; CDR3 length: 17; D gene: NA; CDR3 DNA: TGTGCCAGTAGTATAGAGGGCCGGAGGTACAGCAATCAGCCCCAGCATTTT; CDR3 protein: CASSIEGRRYSNQPQHF
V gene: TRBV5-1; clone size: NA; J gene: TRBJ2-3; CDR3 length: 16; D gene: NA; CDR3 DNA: TGCGCCAGCAGCTTCTCAAGACATAGAGCCACAGATACGCAGTATTTT; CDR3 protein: CASSFSRHRATDTQYF
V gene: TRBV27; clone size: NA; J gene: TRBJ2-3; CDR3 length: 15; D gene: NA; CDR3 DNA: TGTGCCAGCAGTTTATGGGCGGGGGCCTCGGGTACGCAGTATTTT; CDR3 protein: CASSLWAGASGTQYF
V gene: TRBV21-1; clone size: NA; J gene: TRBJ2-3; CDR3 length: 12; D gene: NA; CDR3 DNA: TGTGCCAGCGCCGGGGGGCGGGATACGCAGTATTTT; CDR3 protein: CASAGGRDTQYF
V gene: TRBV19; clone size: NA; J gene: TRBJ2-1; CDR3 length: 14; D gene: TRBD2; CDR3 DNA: TGTGCCAGTATAGCGGGAGTGGTGGACAATGAGCAGTTCTTC; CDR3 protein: CASIAGVVDNEQFF
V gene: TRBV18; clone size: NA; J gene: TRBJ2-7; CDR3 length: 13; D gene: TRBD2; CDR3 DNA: TGTGCCAGCTCCACGGGAGGGTTTAACGAGCAGTACTTC; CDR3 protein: CASSTGGFNEQYF
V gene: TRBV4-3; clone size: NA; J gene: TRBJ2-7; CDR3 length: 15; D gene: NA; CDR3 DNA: TGCGCCAGCAGCCAAGATGGGGTAGCGGACTACGAGCAGTACTTC; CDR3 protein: CASSQDGVADYEQYF
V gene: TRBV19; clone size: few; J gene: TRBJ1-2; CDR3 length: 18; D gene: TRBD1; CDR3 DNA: TGTGCCAGTAGTAAACACTCCGGGACAGGGGGCGTCGGCTATGGCTACACCTTC; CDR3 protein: CASSKHSGTGGVGYGYTF
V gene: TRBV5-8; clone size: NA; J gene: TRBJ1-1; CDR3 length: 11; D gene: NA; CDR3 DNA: TGTGCCAGCAGATATAACACTGAAGCTTTCTTT; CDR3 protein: CASRYNTEAFF
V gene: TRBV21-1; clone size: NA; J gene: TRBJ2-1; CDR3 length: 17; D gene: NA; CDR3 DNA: TGTGCCAGCAGCAAAGGGAGGTGGCTAGCGGGGGACAATGAGCAGTTCTTC; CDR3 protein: CASSKGRWLAGDNEQFF
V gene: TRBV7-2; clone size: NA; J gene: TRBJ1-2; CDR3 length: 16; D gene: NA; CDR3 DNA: TGTGCCAGCAGCTTAGTCTTTCAGGGCGCAGGATATGGCTACACCTTC; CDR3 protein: CASSLVFQGAGYGYTF
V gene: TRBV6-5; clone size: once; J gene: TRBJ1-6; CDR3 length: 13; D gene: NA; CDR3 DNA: TGTGCCAGCAGTCGAGGGTTAGGTTCACCCCTCCACTTT; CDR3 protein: CASSRGLGSPLHF
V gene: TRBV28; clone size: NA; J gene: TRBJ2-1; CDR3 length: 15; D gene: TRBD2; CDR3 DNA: TGTGCCAGCAATAGCGGGAGTGGGTCCTACAATGAGCAGTTCTTC; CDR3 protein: CASNSGSGSYNEQFF
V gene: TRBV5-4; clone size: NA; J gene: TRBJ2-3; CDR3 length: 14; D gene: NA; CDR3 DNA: TGTGCCAGCAGCTTGGCCTTGGGGCCAGATACGCAGTATTTT; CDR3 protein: CASSLALGPDTQYF
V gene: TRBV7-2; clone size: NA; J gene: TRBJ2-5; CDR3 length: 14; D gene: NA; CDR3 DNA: TGTGCCAGCAGCTTGGGTGACAGGATCGAGACCCAGTACTTC; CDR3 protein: CASSLGDRIETQYF
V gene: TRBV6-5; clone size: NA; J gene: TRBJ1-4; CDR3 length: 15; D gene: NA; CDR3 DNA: TGTGCCAGCAGTTACATCGGGTTAACTAATGAAAAACTGTTTTTT; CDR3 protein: CASSYIGLTNEKLFF
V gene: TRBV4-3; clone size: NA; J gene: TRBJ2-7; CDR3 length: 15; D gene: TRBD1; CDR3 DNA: TGCGCCAGCAGCCGAAACCACGCAGGGGGATACGAGCAGTACTTC; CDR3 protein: CASSRNHAGGYEQYF
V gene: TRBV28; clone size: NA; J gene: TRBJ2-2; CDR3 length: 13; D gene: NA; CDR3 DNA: TGTGCCAGCGGAAGGGGACTCACCGGGGAGCTGTTTTTT; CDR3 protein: CASGRGLTGELFF
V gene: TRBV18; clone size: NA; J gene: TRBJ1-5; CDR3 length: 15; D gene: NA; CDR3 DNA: TGTGCCAGCTCACCACGCGGGGATAGCAATCAGCCCCAGCATTTT; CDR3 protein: CASSPRGDSNQPQHF
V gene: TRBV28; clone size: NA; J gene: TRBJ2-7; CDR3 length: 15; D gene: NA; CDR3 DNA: TGTGCCAGCAGTTTATCACTAGTCTCAACCTACGAGCAGTACTTC; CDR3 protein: CASSLSLVSTYEQYF
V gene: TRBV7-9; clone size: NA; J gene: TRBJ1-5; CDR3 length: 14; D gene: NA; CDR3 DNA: TGTGCCAGCCAGGGACTTGCAGGCAATCAGCCCCAGCATTTT; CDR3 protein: CASQGLAGNQPQHF
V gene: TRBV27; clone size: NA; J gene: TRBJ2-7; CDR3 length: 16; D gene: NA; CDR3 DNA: TGTGCCAGCAGTTTATCGCCCACAGGGTACCCCTACGAGCAGTACTTC; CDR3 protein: CASSLSPTGYPYEQYF
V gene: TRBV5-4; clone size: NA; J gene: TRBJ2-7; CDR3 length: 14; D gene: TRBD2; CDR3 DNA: TGTGCCACCCTCTCTAGCGGGAGACCTTACGAGCAGTACTTC; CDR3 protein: CATLSSGRPYEQYF
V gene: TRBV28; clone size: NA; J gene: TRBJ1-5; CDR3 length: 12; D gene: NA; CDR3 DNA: TGTGCCAGCAGCCTTCGGGTTCAGCCCCAGCATTTT; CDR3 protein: CASSLRVQPQHF
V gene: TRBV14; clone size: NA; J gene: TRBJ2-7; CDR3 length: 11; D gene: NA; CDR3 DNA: TGTGCCAGCAGCCAAGCTAGAGATCTGTACTTC; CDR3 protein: CASSQARDLYF